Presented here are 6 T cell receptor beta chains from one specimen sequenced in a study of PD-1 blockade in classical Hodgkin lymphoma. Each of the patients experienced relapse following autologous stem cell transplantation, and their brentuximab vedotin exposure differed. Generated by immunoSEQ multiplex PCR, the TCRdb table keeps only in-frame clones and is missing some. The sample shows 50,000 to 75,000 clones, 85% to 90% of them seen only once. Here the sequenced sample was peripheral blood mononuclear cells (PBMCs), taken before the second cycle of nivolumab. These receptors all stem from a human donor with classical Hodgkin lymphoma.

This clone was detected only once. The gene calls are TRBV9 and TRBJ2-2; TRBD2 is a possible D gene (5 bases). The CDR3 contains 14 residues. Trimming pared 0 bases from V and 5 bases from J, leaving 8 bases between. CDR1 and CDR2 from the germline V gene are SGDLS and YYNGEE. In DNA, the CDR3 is TGTGCCAGCAGCGTAGTAGCGATTACCGGGGAGCTGTTTTTT. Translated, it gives CASSVVAITGELFF.

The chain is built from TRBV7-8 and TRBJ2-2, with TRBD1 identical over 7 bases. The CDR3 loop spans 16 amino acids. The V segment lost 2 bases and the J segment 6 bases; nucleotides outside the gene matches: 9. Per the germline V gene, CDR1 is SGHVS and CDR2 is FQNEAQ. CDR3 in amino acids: CASSLTRTGGAGELFF. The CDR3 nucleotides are TGTGCCAGCAGCTTAACCAGGACAGGTGGGGCCGGGGAGCTGTTTTTT.

CDR3: CASSLVTGPNSPLHF. CDR3 nucleotide sequence: TGTGCCAGCAGCTTAGTTACGGGCCCGAATTCACCCCTCCACTTT. This rearrangement joins TRBV11-2 to TRBJ1-6, with unresolved D. The CDR3 has 15 amino acids. V gave up 1 base and J gave up 7 bases, with 11 bases separating them. Germline V gene sequence: CDR1 SGHAT, CDR2 FQNNGV.

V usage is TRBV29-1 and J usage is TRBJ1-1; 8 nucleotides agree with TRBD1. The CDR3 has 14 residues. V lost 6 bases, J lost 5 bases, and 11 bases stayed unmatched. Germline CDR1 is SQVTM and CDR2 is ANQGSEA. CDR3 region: CSVGPGQVWTEAFF. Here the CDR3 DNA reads TGCAGCGTGGGGCCGGGACAGGTGTGGACTGAAGCTTTCTTT.

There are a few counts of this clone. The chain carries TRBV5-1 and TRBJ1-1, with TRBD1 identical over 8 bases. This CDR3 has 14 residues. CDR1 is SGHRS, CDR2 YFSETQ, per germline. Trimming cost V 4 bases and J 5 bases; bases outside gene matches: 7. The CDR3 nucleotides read TGCGCCAGCAGCCCTCCAGGGGGCGCGACTGAAGCTTTCTTT. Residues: CASSPPGGATEAFF.

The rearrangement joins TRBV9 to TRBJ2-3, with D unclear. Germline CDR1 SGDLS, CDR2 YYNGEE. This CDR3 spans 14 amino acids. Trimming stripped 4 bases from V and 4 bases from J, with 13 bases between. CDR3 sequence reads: CASSTTPGADTQYF. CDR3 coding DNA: TGTGCCAGCAGCACAACCCCGGGCGCAGATACGCAGTATTTT. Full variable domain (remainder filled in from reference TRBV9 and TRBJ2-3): DSGVTQTPKHLITATGQRVTLRCSPRSGDLSVYWYQQSLDQGLQFLIQYYNGEERAKGNILERFSAQQFPDLHSELNLSSLELGDSALYFCASSTTPGADTQYFGPGTRLTVL.